This is a list of T cell receptor beta chains from one sample in a study of post-analysis software for immune sequencing data. TCRdb passed the PCR reads through MiXCR, listing each CDR3 protein once. The profile covers 350,000 to 450,000 distinct CDR3 sequences, with roughly 35% appearing a single time and about an eighth taken by the ten largest. The sample was blood. The receptors shown here come from a girl aged 10-17 years with multiple sclerosis. The CDR3 runs from the conserved cysteine through the conserved F or W. Fields, in order: J gene, V gene, D gene, CDR3 length, clone size, CDR3 DNA, CDR3 protein. The D gene is left open where the match is weak. Only part of the rows carry a size: once, few, many, or a class if the clone is expanded.

TRBJ2-3 | TRBV12-5 | - | 14 | - | TGTGCTAGTGGTTCAGGGAACCGCACAGATACGCAGTATTTT | CASGSGNRTDTQYF
TRBJ2-5 | TRBV12-3/TRBV12-4 | - | 13 | - | TGTGCCAGCAGTTTGGGGATCGGCCAGACCCAGTACTTC | CASSLGIGQTQYF
TRBJ2-1 | TRBV2 | - | 15 | few | TGTGCCAGCAGACGACGGGGGGACACGTACAATGAGCAGTTCTTC | CASRRRGDTYNEQFF
TRBJ1-2 | TRBV4-1 | - | 16 | few | TGCGCCAGCAGCCAAAGGTCTGGAGGAGATGACTATGGCTACACCTTC | CASSQRSGGDDYGYTF
TRBJ1-1 | TRBV29-1 | TRBD1 | 13 | few | TGCAGCGTAGCAGGGGGCGGCGGCACTGAAGCTTTCTTT | CSVAGGGGTEAFF
TRBJ1-2 | TRBV29-1 | - | 11 | few | TGCAGCGCCCGGACAAGCTATGGCTACACCTTC | CSARTSYGYTF
TRBJ2-3 | TRBV12-3/TRBV12-4 | - | 14 | few | TGTGCCAGCAGTTTACACGATAGGTCAGATACGCAGTATTTT | CASSLHDRSDTQYF
TRBJ1-4 | TRBV20-1 | - | 13 | few | TGCAGTGCTAGAAGAGGGTTACATGAAAAACTGTTTTTT | CSARRGLHEKLFF
TRBJ1-2 | TRBV6-1 | - | 13 | - | TGTGCCAGCGGATACGGGACAAACTATGGCTACACCTTC | CASGYGTNYGYTF
TRBJ2-1 | TRBV29-1 | - | 13 | - | TGCAGCGCACCGGGGGAATTCTACAATGAGCAGTTCTTC | CSAPGEFYNEQFF
TRBJ2-1 | TRBV13 | - | 15 | - | TGTGCCAGCAGCTTAGGTAGGTTCCGTGAGCCGGAGCAGTTCTTC | CASSLGRFREPEQFF
TRBJ2-4 | TRBV20-1 | - | 12 | few | TGCAGTGCGCGTGCCGGGGGCGTCATTCAGTACTTC | CSARAGGVIQYF
TRBJ2-5 | TRBV7-2 | - | 15 | - | TGTGCCAGCAGGTCCCCGGGACTCGCACAAGAGACCCAGTACTTC | CASRSPGLAQETQYF
TRBJ2-1 | TRBV7-3 | TRBD2 | 13 | - | TGTGCCAGCAGCTCCCTAGCGGGGGCTGAGCAGTTCTTC | CASSSLAGAEQFF
TRBJ2-5 | TRBV29-1 | TRBD2 | 19 | - | TGCAGCGTTGCGGGGGAGCGGGGTTCCCTCGGAGGGAACCAAGAGACCCAGTACTTC | CSVAGERGSLGGNQETQYF
TRBJ1-6 | TRBV20-1 | TRBD1 | 17 | - | TGCAGTGCTAGAGAAAGGGACAGGGAGAGAAATAATTCACCCCTCCACTTT | CSARERDRERNNSPLHF
TRBJ2-3 | TRBV3-1 | - | 16 | few | TGTGCCAGCAGCCCGGCGGAGCACGCCCACACAGATACGCAGTATTTT | CASSPAEHAHTDTQYF
TRBJ2-7 | TRBV27 | - | 19 | - | TGTGCCAGCAGTCAGGCCGGGCCGCGGGCGAGGGACGTCACCTACGAGCAGTACTTC | CASSQAGPRARDVTYEQYF
TRBJ1-2 | TRBV29-1 | - | 13 | few | TGCAGCTCCCGGGACATTTCTAACTATGGCTACACCTTC | CSSRDISNYGYTF
TRBJ2-2 | TRBV27 | - | 17 | - | TGTGCCAGCAGTGCACATGTGGGCCGACTACACACCGGGGAGCTGTTTTTT | CASSAHVGRLHTGELFF
TRBJ2-7 | TRBV3-1 | TRBD2 | 13 | many | TGTGCCAGCAGCCTAGCGGGGGGGCGCGAGCAGTACTTC | CASSLAGGREQYF
TRBJ2-1 | TRBV7-3 | - | 14 | - | TGTGCCAGCAGCTTCGGGGGGCCAGACAATGAGCAGTTCTTC | CASSFGGPDNEQFF
TRBJ2-7 | TRBV6-5 | - | 15 | - | TGTGCCAGCAGTTACGGGACCGACCTCTCCTACGAGCAGTACTTC | CASSYGTDLSYEQYF
TRBJ2-7 | TRBV6-5 | - | 14 | - | TGTGCCAGCACCTCGGGCCTAGACCCTTACGAGCAGTACTTC | CASTSGLDPYEQYF
TRBJ2-1 | TRBV15 | - | 15 | few | TGTGCCACCAGCCGAATGAGGAGCTCCTACAATGAGCAGTTCTTC | CATSRMRSSYNEQFF
TRBJ1-5 | TRBV2 | - | 17 | many | TGTGCCAGCAGTGGACCCCTCTTTGACAGTAGCAATCAGCCCCAGCATTTT | CASSGPLFDSSNQPQHF